These 27 T cell receptor beta chains were sequenced from one sample in a study of PD-1 blockade in classical Hodgkin lymphoma. There was relapse after autologous stem cell transplantation in every patient, and there was variation in brentuximab vedotin exposure. TCRdb keeps only in-frame clones here, not all; method: immunoSEQ multiplex PCR. The sample carries 26,000 or so clones, roughly two thirds recorded once. The material was peripheral blood mononuclear cells (PBMCs), obtained before the second cycle of nivolumab. All receptors derive from a human donor with classical Hodgkin lymphoma.

This clone was seen a handful of times. The chain links TRBV6-1 to TRBJ2-5, with 10 nucleotides matching TRBD1. The CDR3 has 15 amino acids. Trimming took 2 bases from V and 3 from J; bases not matched to a gene: 3. Germline V gene sequence: CDR1 MNHNS, CDR2 SASEGT. CDR3 protein: CASSEYGQGEETQYF. The CDR3 region has the DNA TGTGCCAGCAGTGAATATGGACAGGGGGAAGAGACCCAGTACTTC.

V is TRBV6-5 and J is TRBJ1-2; no reliable D call. The germline CDR1 and CDR2 sequences are MNHEY and SVGAGI. This CDR3 comprises 13 residues. V gave up 10 bases and J gave up 1 base, with 13 bases separating them. In DNA, the CDR3 is TGTGCCACCCAAGTGGGCAGTAACTATGGCTACACCTTC. Its protein product is CATQVGSNYGYTF.

Only a few counts were recorded for this clone. V usage is TRBV19 and J usage is TRBJ1-5; D uncertain. Germline CDR1 is LNHDA and CDR2 is SQIVND (reference sequence). This CDR3 has 14 amino acids. V lost 0 bases and J lost 9, with 12 bases in between. CDR3 protein: CASSIESLEGPQHF. In DNA, the CDR3 is TGTGCCAGTAGTATAGAATCGCTTGAGGGGCCCCAGCATTTT.

The V and J genes are TRBV6-5 and TRBJ2-7; TRBD1 might be the D (6 bases). The CDR3 covers 13 residues. Trimming pared 6 bases from V and 2 bases from J, leaving 11 bases between. Germline V lookup: CDR1 MNHEY, CDR2 SVGAGI. CDR3 coding DNA: TGTGCCAGCAGAAAACAGGGTACCTACGAGCAGTACTTC. Protein sequence: CASRKQGTYEQYF.

V gene TRBV9 combines with J gene TRBJ2-1; 8 bases line up with TRBD2. V lost 4 bases to trimming and J lost 9 bases; unmatched junction nucleotides: 15. Germline loops: CDR1 SGDLS, CDR2 YYNGEE. The CDR3 totals 16 residues. CDR3 in DNA: TGTGCCAGCAGCTCCCCCTTCAGCGGGGGAGGGGGTGAGCAGTTCTTC. Translation gives CASSSPFSGGGGEQFF.

The CDR3 loop reads CASSLDGVGWGWETQYF. The CDR3 region has the DNA TGTGCCAGCAGCTTAGATGGGGTCGGTTGGGGATGGGAGACCCAGTACTTC. This chain links TRBV11-2 with TRBJ2-5, with no clear D. V gave up 0 bases and J gave up 5 bases, with 19 bases separating them. The CDR3 has 17 amino acids. The germline gives CDR1 SGHAT, CDR2 FQNNGV.

By sample fraction, this clone is medium-sized. The same CDR3 can be traced to other DNA sequences in this sample. V usage is TRBV5-4 and J usage is TRBJ2-6; D gene unclear. CDR1 SGHNT and CDR2 YYREEE come from the germline V gene (reference sequence). The length of the CDR3 is 15 residues. Trimming removed 0 bases from V and 0 bases from J, with 4 bases in between. The CDR3 is CASSLGSSGANVLTF. The CDR3 DNA sequence: TGTGCCAGCAGCTTGGGGAGCTCTGGGGCCAACGTCCTGACTTTC.

The J gene is TRBJ2-5, the V gene TRBV7-9, with TRBD1 matching over 10 bases. The CDR3 has 15 amino acids. V shed 5 bases, J shed 5 bases, and the junction held 8 bases outside the gene matches. Germline CDR1 is SEHNR and CDR2 is FQNEAQ (reference sequence). DNA of the CDR3: TGTGCCAGCAGCCGACAGGGGGCAGAAGGCGAGACCCAGTACTTC. Translating it yields CASSRQGAEGETQYF. The variable domain in full, completed from reference TRBV7-9 and TRBJ2-5, reads DTGVSQNPRHKITKRGQNVTFRCDPISEHNRLYWYRQTLGQGPEFLTYFQNEAQLEKSRLLSDRFSAERPKGSFSTLEIQRTEQGDSAMYLCASSRQGAEGETQYFGPGTRLLVL.

The CDR3 protein is CASSLARGSYEQYF. DNA for the CDR3: TGTGCCAGCAGTTTGGCCAGGGGGTCCTACGAGCAGTACTTC. This chain joins TRBV28 and TRBJ2-7, with TRBD1 matching over 7 bases. Losses at the gene ends were 3 bases for V and 1 base for J; bases not matched to a gene: 3. The CDR3 has 14 amino acids. The germline CDR1 and CDR2 sequences are MDHEN and SYDVKM. The full variable domain, rest sourced from reference TRBV28 and TRBJ2-7, is DVKVTQSSRYLVKRTGEKVFLECVQDMDHENMFWYRQDPGLGLRLIYFSYDVKMKEKGDIPEGYSVSREKKERFSLILESASTNQTSMYLCASSLARGSYEQYFGPGTRLTVT.

The chain is built from TRBV19 and TRBJ2-7; maybe TRBD1 (6 bases). The germline V gene has CDR1 LNHDA and CDR2 SQIVND (reference sequence). CDR3 length: 13 amino acids. V was shortened by 6 bases and J by 4 bases, with 13 bases between the two germline ends. CDR3: CASRGGTPYEQYF. CDR3 coding DNA: TGTGCCAGTAGAGGGGGTACTCCTTACGAGCAGTACTTC.

The V call is TRBV19, the J call TRBJ2-6; D remains ambiguous. The CDR3 sequence is 15 residues long. Deletions cut 10 bases from V and 4 bases from J, with 17 bases between. Germline V gives CDR1 LNHDA, CDR2 SQIVND (reference sequence). CDR3 nucleotide sequence: TGTGCCACCCGGACCTCAGCCTCCGGGGCCAACGTCCTGACTTTC. It codes for CATRTSASGANVLTF. Combining the CDR3 with reference TRBV19 and TRBJ2-6 gives the whole variable domain DGGITQSPKYLFRKEGQNVTLSCEQNLNHDAMYWYRQDPGQGLRLIYYSQIVNDFQKGDIAEGYSVSREKKESFPLTVTSAQKNPTAFYLCATRTSASGANVLTFGAGSRLTVL.

This clone is categorized as medium-sized (0.01 to 0.1%). This chain connects TRBV19 to TRBJ1-3; unclear D gene. Germline V lookup: CDR1 LNHDA, CDR2 SQIVND (reference sequence). The V and J ends lost 7 bases and 0 bases respectively, with 13 bases between them. The CDR3 length is 15 residues. The CDR3 region is CASTPRGISGNTIYF. The DNA for the CDR3 is TGTGCCAGTACCCCTCGCGGGATCTCTGGAAACACCATATATTTT.

V usage is TRBV19 and J usage is TRBJ2-1; TRBD2 agrees at 7 bases. V gave up 8 bases and J gave up 4 bases; unmatched junction bases: 11. This CDR3 comprises 15 residues. CDR1 is LNHDA and CDR2 is SQIVND in the germline V gene (reference sequence). CDR3 in amino acids: CASDGGGTRYNEQFF. CDR3 in DNA: TGTGCCAGTGATGGGGGGGGAACCAGGTACAATGAGCAGTTCTTC.

Concerning this clone itself: A much larger clone differs from this one at a single base, so this may be a read error. J is TRBJ1-3 and V is TRBV28; D remains ambiguous. This CDR3 has 10 amino acids. V dropped 7 bases and J dropped 4 bases, with 2 bases sitting between them. Per the germline V gene, CDR1 is MDHEN and CDR2 is SYDVKM. This chain's CDR3 is CASKGNTIYF. Here the CDR3 DNA reads TGTGCCAGCAAGGGAAACACCATATATTTT.

Sample share makes this clone medium-sized (0.01 to 0.1%). The CDR3 here is CASSPKGQGPYEQYF. CDR3 sequence (DNA): TGTGCCAGCAGCCCAAAGGGGCAAGGTCCCTACGAGCAGTACTTC. The chain uses TRBV7-2 and TRBJ2-7; weak D call: TRBD1 (5 bases). This CDR3 contains 15 residues. The V gene lost 5 bases and the J gene lost 2 bases, with 16 bases spanning the gap. The germline gives CDR1 SGHTA, CDR2 FQGNSA.

The chain employs TRBV28 and TRBJ1-1; D gene ambiguous. Germline-derived CDR1 and CDR2 are MDHEN and SYDVKM. Trimming pared 7 bases from V and 1 base from J, leaving 13 bases between. The CDR3 runs to 14 residues. DNA of the CDR3: TGTGCCAGCAAAGTAATGGGGAGGAACACTGAAGCTTTCTTT. Protein sequence: CASKVMGRNTEAFF.

In this sample, this clone turned up once. This rearrangement joins TRBV7-6 to TRBJ1-3; D ambiguous. The V and J ends lost 4 bases and 0 bases respectively, with 4 bases between them. This CDR3 is built from 13 residues. Germline V gene data show CDR1 as SGHVS and CDR2 as FNYEAQ. CDR3 residues: CASSSLSGNTIYF. The CDR3 DNA sequence: TGTGCCAGCAGCTCCCTCTCTGGAAACACCATATATTTT.

V is TRBV7-6 and J is TRBJ2-5; 7 bases are shared with TRBD1. The CDR3 spans 15 residues. Per the germline V gene, CDR1 is SGHVS and CDR2 is FNYEAQ. V was pared by 5 bases and J by 0 bases, with 6 bases of the junction left unmatched. The CDR3 protein is CASSPRDSHQETQYF. CDR3 nucleotides: TGTGCCAGCAGCCCCCGGGACAGCCACCAAGAGACCCAGTACTTC.

This clone was detected once. V is TRBV4-3 and J is TRBJ1-5; D gene unclear. Trimming took off 6 bases at V and 6 bases at J, with 12 bases between the two ends. There are 13 residues in the CDR3. Germline V gene data show CDR1 as LGHNA and CDR2 as YSLEER. CDR3 protein: CASSPERGQPQHF. The CDR3 coding sequence is TGCGCCAGCAGTCCGGAGCGGGGTCAGCCCCAGCATTTT.

The chain has TRBV6-6 and TRBJ2-1; TRBD2 matches at 9 bases. CDR1 and CDR2 from the germline V gene are MNHNY and SVGAGI (reference sequence). The length of the CDR3 is 15 residues. With V trimmed by 6 bases and J by 0 bases, 3 bases remained unmatched. CDR3 nucleotide sequence: TGTGCCAGCAGCGCACTAGCGGGCTCCTACAATGAGCAGTTCTTC. Protein: CASSALAGSYNEQFF.

This chain joins TRBV29-1 and TRBJ2-5; 12 bases match TRBD2. The CDR3 is 14 residues long. The V segment lost 8 bases and the J segment 1 base; nucleotides outside the gene matches: 5. Germline V CDR1 and CDR2: SQVTM, ANQGSEA. The CDR3 here is CSITSGGTQETQYF. DNA for the CDR3: TGCAGCATAACTAGCGGGGGGACCCAAGAGACCCAGTACTTC.

The chain employs TRBV10-3 and TRBJ1-3; no reliable D call. This CDR3 is built from 14 residues. Trimming took off 2 bases at V and 0 bases at J, with 5 bases between the two ends. Germline CDR1 reads ENHRY; CDR2 reads SYGVKD. This CDR3 reads CAISEEFSGNTIYF. The CDR3 DNA sequence: TGTGCCATCAGTGAGGAGTTCTCTGGAAACACCATATATTTT.

This clone was seen a handful of times. The chain links TRBV9 to TRBJ2-4; the D is unclear. Trimming removed 3 bases from V and 5 bases from J, with 12 bases in between. Germline values: CDR1 SGDLS, CDR2 YYNGEE. CDR3 length: 14 residues. As DNA, the CDR3 is TGTGCCAGCAGCGCCTCCCGGACCCAAAACATTCAGTACTTC. The encoded protein is CASSASRTQNIQYF.

The chain combines TRBV6-4 with TRBJ1-6; D unresolved. The germline V and J ends were trimmed by 3 bases and 7 bases, with 16 bases remaining between them. CDR1 is MRHNA and CDR2 is SNTAGT in the germline V gene. The CDR3 is 16 residues long. The CDR3 region has the DNA TGTGCCAGCAGTGATTCGGGAGGCTCAGGCAATTCACCCCTCCACTTT. Its translation is CASSDSGGSGNSPLHF.

This sequence joins TRBV19 and TRBJ1-2; D unresolved. The CDR3 has 13 residues. Germline assignment: CDR1 LNHDA and CDR2 SQIVND (reference sequence). Deletions cut 3 bases from V and 5 bases from J, with 10 bases between. The DNA for the CDR3 is TGTGCCAGTAGTATGGCCTTTGGGTATGGCTACACCTTC. Encoded protein: CASSMAFGYGYTF.

The table lists this clone with many counts. This chain connects TRBV5-1 to TRBJ1-2, with 8 bases identical to TRBD1. The ends lost 0 bases at V and 3 bases at J; junction bases unmatched: 7. Germline V gene data show CDR1 as SGHRS and CDR2 as YFSETQ. The CDR3 consists of 16 residues. Written as DNA, the CDR3 is TGCGCCAGCAGCTTGGCCGAGTCGGACAGGGACTATGGCTACACCTTC. Its translation: CASSLAESDRDYGYTF.

V is TRBV28 and J is TRBJ1-2; perhaps TRBD1 as D (5 bases). V was cut by 3 bases and J by 1 base, with 15 bases left in between. CDR1 is MDHEN, CDR2 SYDVKM, per germline. The CDR3 runs 16 residues. CDR3 sequence reads: CASSFGALGGNYGYTF. CDR3 in DNA: TGTGCCAGCAGTTTTGGGGCCCTTGGGGGTAACTATGGCTACACCTTC.